A single sample gave rise to the 6 T cell receptor beta chains below, sequenced in a study of cytomegalovirus exposure and HLA in healthy donors. The PCR employed 60 Vbeta primers together with 13 Jbeta primers. Using immunoSEQ multiplex PCR, the repertoire was profiled, and TCRdb retains in-frame clones only, with some absent. This repertoire shows about 120,000 clones, about 73% found once; its top ten account for about 6%. The sample taken for sequencing was PBMCs. These receptors all come from a woman in her thirties or forties in good health and CMV-seronegative.

The genes are TRBV19 and TRBJ2-7, with unresolved D. Per germline, CDR1 LNHDA and CDR2 SQIVND (reference sequence). This CDR3 region has 13 residues. With 5 bases removed from V and 0 bases from J, the gap between germline ends came to 8 bases. The CDR3 loop reads CASSFLPSYEQYF. The CDR3 region has the DNA TGTGCCAGTAGTTTCCTCCCCTCCTACGAGCAGTACTTC.

This clone appeared once. V usage is TRBV4-2 and J usage is TRBJ2-7; D might be TRBD2 (5 bases). Trimming stripped 4 bases from V and 0 bases from J, with 13 bases between. Germline V lookup: CDR1 LGHNA, CDR2 YNFKEQ. This CDR3 region has 15 residues. CDR3 residues: CASSPLERSSYEQYF. The CDR3 bases are TGTGCCAGCAGCCCCCTAGAGCGGTCCTCCTACGAGCAGTACTTC.

The V gene is TRBV15, the J gene TRBJ2-3; a weak D match, TRBD2 (6 bases). The CDR3 runs 13 residues. The germline gives CDR1 LNHNV, CDR2 YYDKDF (reference sequence). V was pared by 9 bases and J by 2 bases, with 12 bases between. Here the CDR3 reads CATGGALTDTQYF. CDR3 coding DNA: TGTGCCACGGGAGGCGCCCTCACAGATACGCAGTATTTT. Together with reference TRBV15 and TRBJ2-3, the CDR3 gives the full variable domain: DAMVIQNPRYQVTQFGKPVTLSCSQTLNHNVMYWYQQKSSQAPKLLFHYYDKDFNNEADTPDNFQSRRPNTSFCFLDIRSPGLGDTAMYLCATGGALTDTQYFGPGTRLTVL.

The gene calls are TRBV18 and TRBJ2-5, with D possibly matching TRBD1 (5 bases). The J call may be wrong; the DNA end is better matched by TRBJ2-7. This CDR3 has 13 residues. The V gene's germline CDR1 is KGHSH and CDR2 LQKENI. The CDR3 reads CASSLDISYEQYF. The CDR3 DNA follows: TGTGCCAGCTCACTGGACATCTCCTACGAGCAGTACTTC.

This clone appeared a few times. The V gene is TRBV5-4, the J gene TRBJ2-5, with 10 bases identical to TRBD2. V lost 3 bases to trimming and J lost 1 base; unmatched junction nucleotides: 6. This CDR3 region has 16 residues. Germline lookup yields CDR1 SGHNT and CDR2 YYREEE (reference sequence). In DNA, the CDR3 is TGTGCCAGCAGCTCGTATAGCGGGAGGTCCCAAGAGACCCAGTACTTC. Amino acids: CASSSYSGRSQETQYF.

V and J are TRBV7-9 and TRBJ2-2; TRBD1 agrees at 8 bases. The germline V gene has CDR1 SEHNR and CDR2 FQNEAQ (reference sequence). The CDR3 runs 15 residues. Trimming cost V 6 bases and J 7 bases; bases outside gene matches: 10. CDR3 coding DNA: TGTGCCAGCAGTGTGCAGGGGACAGGAATCGGGGAGCTGTTTTTT. This encodes CASSVQGTGIGELFF.